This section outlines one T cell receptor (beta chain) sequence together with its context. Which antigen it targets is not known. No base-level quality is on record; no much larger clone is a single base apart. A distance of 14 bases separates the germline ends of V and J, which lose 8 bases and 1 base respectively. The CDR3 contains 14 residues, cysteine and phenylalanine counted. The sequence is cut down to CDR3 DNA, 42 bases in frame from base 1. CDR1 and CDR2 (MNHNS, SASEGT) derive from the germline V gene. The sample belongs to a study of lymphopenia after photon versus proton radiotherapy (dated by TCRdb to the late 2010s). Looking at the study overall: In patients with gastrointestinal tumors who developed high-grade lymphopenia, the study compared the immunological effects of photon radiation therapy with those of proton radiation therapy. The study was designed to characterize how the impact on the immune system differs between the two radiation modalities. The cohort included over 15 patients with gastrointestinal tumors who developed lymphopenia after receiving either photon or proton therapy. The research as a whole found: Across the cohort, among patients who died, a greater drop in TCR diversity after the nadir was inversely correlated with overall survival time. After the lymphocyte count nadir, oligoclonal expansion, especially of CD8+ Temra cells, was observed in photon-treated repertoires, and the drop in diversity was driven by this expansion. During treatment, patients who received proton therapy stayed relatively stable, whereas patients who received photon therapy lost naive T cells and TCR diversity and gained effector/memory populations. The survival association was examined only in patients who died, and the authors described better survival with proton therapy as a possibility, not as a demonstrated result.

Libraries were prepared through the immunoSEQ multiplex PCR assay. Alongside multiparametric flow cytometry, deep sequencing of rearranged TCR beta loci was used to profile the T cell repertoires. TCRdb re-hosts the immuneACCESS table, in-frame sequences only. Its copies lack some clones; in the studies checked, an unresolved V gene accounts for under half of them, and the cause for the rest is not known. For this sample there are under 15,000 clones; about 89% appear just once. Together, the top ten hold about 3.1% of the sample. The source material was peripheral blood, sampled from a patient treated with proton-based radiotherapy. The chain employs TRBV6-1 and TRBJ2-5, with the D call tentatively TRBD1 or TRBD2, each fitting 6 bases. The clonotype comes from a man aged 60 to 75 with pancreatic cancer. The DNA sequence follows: TGTGCCAGCTATAACCGGGGGCGCCAAGAGACCCAGTACTTC. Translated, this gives CASYNRGRQETQYF.